Described below is a single T cell receptor (beta chain) sequence and its context. Deletions cut 7 bases from V and 6 bases from J, with 10 bases between. The CDR3 spans 11 residues. Looked up from germline, CDR1 is DFQATT and CDR2 is SNEGSKA (reference sequence). The sample belongs to a study of CD8 T cells in Susac syndrome. An input of about 0.5 to 1 ug of RNA was subjected to reverse transcription using random hexamers. TCRdb independently ran MiXCR on the immunoSEQ multiplex PCR reads; one entry per CDR3 protein. The sample holds tens of thousands of distinct CDR3 sequences, approximately 96% seen once.

The chain combines TRBV20-1 with TRBJ2-1; no reliable D call. Sample: CD4+ T cells from PBMCs. The receptor comes from a human donor with multiple sclerosis. The CDR3 loop reads CSVRRVNEQFF. In DNA, the CDR3 is TGCAGTGTCCGACGGGTCAATGAGCAGTTCTTC.